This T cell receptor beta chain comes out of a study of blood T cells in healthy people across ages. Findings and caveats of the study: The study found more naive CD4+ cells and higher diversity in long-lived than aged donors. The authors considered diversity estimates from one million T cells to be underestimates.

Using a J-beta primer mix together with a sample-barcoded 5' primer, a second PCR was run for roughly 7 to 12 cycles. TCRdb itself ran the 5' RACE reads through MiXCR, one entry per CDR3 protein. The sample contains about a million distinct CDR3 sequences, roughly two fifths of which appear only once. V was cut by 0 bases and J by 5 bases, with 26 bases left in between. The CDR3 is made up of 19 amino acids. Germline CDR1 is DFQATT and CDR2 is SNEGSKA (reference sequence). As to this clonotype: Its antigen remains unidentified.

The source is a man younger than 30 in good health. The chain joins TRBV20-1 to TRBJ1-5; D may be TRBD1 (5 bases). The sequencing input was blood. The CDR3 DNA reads TGCAGTGCTAGAGACGCCCACCAAAGGACACGGGGCCCCTATCAGCCCCAGCATTTT. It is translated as CSARDAHQRTRGPYQPQHF.